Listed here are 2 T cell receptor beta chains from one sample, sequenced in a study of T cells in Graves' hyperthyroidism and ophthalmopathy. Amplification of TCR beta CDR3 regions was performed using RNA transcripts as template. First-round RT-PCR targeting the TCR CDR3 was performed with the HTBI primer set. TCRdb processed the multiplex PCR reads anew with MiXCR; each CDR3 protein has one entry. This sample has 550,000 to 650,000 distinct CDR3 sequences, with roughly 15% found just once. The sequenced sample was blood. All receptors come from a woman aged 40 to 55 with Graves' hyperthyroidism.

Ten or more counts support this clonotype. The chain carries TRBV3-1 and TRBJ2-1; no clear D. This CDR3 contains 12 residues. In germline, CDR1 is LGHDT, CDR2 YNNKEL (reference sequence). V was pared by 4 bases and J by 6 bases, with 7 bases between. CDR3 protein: CASSRVSNEQFF. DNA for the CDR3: TGTGCCAGCAGCCGAGTTAGCAATGAGCAGTTCTTC.

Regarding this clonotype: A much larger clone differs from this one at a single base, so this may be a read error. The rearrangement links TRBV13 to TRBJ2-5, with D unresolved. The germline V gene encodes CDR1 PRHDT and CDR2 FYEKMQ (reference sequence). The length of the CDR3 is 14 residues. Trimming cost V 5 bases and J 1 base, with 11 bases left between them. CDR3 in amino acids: CASSAVGGQETQYF. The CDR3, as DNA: TGTGCCAGCAGCGCCGTTGGCGGCCAAGAGACCCAGTACTTC.